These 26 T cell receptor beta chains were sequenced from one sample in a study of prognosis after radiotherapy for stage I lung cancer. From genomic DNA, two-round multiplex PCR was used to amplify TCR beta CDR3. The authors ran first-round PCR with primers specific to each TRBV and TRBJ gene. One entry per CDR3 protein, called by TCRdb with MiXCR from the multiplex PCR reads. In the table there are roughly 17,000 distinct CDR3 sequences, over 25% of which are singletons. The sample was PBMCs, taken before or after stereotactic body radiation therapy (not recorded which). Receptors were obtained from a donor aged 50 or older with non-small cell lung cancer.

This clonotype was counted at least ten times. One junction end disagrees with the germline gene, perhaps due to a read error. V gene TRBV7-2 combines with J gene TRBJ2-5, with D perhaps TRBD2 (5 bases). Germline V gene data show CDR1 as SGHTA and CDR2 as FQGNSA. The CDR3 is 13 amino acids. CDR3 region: CAGSPGGWGSQYF. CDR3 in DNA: TGTGCCGGCAGCCCAGGAGGTTGGGGTTCCCAGTACTTC.

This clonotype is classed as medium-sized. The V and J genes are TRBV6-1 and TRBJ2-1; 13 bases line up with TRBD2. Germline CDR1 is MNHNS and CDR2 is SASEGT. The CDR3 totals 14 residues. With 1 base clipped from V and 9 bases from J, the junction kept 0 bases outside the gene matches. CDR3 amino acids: CASSEGTSGSEQFF. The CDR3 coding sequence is TGTGCCAGCAGTGAAGGGACTAGCGGGAGTGAGCAGTTCTTC.

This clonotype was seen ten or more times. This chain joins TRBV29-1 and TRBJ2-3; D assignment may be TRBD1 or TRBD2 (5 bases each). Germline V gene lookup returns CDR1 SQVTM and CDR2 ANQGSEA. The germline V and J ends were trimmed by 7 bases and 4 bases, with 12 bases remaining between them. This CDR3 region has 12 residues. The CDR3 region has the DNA TGCAGCGCCGCCGTGGGGGCAGATACGCAGTATTTT. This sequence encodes CSAAVGADTQYF.

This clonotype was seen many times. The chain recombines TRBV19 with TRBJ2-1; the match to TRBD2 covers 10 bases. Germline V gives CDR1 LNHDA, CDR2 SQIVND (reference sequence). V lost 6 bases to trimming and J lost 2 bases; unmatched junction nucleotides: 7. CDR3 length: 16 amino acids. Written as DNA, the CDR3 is TGTGCCAGTAGAGCTTGGGGGACTAGCGCCTACAATGAGCAGTTCTTC. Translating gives CASRAWGTSAYNEQFF.

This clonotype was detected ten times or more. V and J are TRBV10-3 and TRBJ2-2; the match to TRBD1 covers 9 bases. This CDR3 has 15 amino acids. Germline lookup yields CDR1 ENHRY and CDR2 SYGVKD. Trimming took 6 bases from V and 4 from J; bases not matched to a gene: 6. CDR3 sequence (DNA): TGTGCCATCAGGGGGGACAGGGTTGTCACCGGGGAGCTGTTTTTT. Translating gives CAIRGDRVVTGELFF.

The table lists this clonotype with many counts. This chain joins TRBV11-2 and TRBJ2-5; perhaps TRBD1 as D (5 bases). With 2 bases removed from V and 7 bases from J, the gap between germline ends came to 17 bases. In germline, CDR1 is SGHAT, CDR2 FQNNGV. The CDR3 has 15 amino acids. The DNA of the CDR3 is TGTGCCAGCAGCTTAAAATTAACAGGAGAAGGGACCCAGTACTTC. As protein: CASSLKLTGEGTQYF. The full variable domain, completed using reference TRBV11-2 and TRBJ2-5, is EAGVAQSPRYKIIEKRQSVAFWCNPISGHATLYWYQQILGQGPKLLIQFQNNGVVDDSQLPKDRFSAERLKGVDSTLKIQPAKLEDSAVYLCASSLKLTGEGTQYFGPGTRLLVL.

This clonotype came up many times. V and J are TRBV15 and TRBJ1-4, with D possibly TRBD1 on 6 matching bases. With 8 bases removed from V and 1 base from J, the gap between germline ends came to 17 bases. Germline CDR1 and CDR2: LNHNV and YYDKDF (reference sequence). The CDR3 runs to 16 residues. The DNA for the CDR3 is TGTGCCACCGCCAACAGGGCGGGAATAACTAATGAAAAACTGTTTTTT. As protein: CATANRAGITNEKLFF.

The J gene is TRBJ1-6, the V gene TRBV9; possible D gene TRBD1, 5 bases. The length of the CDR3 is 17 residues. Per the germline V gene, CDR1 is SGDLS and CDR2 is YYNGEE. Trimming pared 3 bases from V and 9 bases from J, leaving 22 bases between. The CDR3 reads CASSESISSGGGSPLHF. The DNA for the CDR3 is TGTGCCAGCAGCGAAAGTATCTCTTCGGGGGGTGGTTCACCCCTCCACTTT.

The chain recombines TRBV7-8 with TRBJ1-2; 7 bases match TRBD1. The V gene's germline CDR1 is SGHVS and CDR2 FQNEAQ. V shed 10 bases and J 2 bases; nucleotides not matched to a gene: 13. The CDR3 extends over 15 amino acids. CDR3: CAISSRTGANYGYTF. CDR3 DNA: TGTGCCATCTCCTCCCGTACAGGGGCCAACTATGGCTACACCTTC.

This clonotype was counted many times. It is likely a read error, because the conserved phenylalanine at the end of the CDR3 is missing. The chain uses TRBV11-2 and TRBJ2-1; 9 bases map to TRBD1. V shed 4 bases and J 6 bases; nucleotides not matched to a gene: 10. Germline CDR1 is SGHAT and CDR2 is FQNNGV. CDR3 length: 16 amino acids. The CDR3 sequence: CASSSMINRGPNEQFL. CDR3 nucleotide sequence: TGTGCCAGCAGCTCCATGATAAACAGGGGGCCCAATGAGCAGTTCCTC.

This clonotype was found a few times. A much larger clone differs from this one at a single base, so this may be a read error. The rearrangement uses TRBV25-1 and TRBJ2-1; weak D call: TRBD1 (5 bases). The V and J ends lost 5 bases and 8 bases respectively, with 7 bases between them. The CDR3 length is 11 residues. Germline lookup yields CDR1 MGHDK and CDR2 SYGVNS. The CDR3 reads CASSPGYEQFF. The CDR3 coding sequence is TGTGCCAGCAGTCCAGGGTATGAGCAGTTCTTC.

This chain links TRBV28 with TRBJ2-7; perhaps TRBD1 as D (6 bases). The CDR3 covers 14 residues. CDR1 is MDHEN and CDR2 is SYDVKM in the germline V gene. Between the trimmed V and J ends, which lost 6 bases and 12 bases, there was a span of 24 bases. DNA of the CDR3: TGTGCCAGCAGCCCCGTTGCCCGACAGGTACCCACGTACTTC. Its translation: CASSPVARQVPTYF.

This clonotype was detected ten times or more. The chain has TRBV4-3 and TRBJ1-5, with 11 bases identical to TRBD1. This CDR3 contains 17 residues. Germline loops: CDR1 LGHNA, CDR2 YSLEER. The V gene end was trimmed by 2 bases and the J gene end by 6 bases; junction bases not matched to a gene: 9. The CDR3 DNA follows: TGCGCCAGCAGCCAATTCTTATTCGGGACAGGGGGTCAGCCCCAGCATTTT. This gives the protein CASSQFLFGTGGQPQHF.

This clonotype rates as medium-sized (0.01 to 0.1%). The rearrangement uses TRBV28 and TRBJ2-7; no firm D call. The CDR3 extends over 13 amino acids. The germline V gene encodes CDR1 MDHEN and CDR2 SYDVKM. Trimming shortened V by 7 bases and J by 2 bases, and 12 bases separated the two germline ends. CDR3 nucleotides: TGTGCCAGCACCTCGTCAGGAACCTACGAGCAGTACTTC. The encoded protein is CASTSSGTYEQYF.

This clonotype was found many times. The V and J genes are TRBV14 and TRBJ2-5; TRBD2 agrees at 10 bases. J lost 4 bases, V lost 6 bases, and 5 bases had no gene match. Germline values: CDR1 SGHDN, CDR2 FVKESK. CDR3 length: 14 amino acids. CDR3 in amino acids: CASSVLAGAETQYF. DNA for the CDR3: TGTGCCAGCAGTGTGCTAGCGGGAGCAGAGACCCAGTACTTC.

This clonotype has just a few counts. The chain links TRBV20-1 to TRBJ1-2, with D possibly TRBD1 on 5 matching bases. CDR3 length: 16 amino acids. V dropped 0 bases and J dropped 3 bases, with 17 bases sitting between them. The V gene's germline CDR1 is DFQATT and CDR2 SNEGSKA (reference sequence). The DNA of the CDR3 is TGCAGTGCTAGAGATCGACTGGGACCTGGGCACTATGGCTACACCTTC. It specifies CSARDRLGPGHYGYTF.

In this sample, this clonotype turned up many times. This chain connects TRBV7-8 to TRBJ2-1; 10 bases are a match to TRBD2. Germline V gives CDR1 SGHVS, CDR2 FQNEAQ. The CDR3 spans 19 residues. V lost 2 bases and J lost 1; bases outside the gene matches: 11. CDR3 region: CASSLKPPSGSLSYNEQFF. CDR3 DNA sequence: TGTGCCAGCAGCTTAAAGCCACCTAGCGGGAGTTTGTCCTACAATGAGCAGTTCTTC.

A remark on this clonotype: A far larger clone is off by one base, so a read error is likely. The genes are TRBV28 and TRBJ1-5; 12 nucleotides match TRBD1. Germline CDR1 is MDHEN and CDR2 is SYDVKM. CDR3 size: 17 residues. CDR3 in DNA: TGTGCCAGTAGACCCGGGACAGGGGGCGCGAGCAATCAGCCCGAGCATTTT. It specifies CASRPGTGGASNQPEHF.

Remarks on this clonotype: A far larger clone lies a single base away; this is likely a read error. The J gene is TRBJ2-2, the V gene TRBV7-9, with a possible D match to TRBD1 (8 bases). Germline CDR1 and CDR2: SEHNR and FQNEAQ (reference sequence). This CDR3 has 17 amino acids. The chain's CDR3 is CASILEGRDRFSGELFF. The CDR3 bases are TGTGCCAGCATCTTAGAGGGGAGGGACAGGTTTTCCGGGGAGCTGTTTTTT.

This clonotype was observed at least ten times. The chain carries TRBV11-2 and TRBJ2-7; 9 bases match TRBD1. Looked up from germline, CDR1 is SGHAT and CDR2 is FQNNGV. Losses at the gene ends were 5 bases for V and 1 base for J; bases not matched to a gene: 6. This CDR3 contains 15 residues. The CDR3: CASSNRDRVSYEQYF. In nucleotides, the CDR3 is TGTGCCAGCAGCAACCGGGACAGGGTTTCCTACGAGCAGTACTTC.

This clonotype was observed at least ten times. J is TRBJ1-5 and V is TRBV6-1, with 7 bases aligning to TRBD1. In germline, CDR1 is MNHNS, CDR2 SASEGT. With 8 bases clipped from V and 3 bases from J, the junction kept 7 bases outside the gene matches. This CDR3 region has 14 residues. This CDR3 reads CASRDRDYNQPQHF. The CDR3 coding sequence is TGTGCCAGCCGAGACAGGGATTACAATCAGCCCCAGCATTTT.

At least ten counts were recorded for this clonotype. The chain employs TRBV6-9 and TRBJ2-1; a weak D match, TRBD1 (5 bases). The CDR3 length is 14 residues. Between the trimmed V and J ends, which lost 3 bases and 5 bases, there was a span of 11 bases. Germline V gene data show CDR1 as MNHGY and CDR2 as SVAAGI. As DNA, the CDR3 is TGTGCCAGCAGTTACTTTGGGGCAAACAATGAGCAGTTCTTC. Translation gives CASSYFGANNEQFF.

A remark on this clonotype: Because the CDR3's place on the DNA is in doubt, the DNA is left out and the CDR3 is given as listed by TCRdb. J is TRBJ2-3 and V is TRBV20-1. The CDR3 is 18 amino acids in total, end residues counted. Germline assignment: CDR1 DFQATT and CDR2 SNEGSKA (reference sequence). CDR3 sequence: CSARDHVAVGTSTDRRYF.

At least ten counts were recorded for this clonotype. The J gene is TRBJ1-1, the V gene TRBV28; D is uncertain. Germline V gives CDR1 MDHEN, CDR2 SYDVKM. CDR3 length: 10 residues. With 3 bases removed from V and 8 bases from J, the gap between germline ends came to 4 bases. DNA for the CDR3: TGTGCCAGCAGTTTGGGGGAAGCTTTCTTT. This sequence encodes CASSLGEAFF.

The CDR3 DNA is TGTGCCAGCAGACTAGCGGGATCCTACGAGCAGTACTTC. This sequence encodes CASRLAGSYEQYF. This rearrangement joins TRBV12-3 or TRBV12-4 to TRBJ2-7; 10 bases map to TRBD2. The CDR3 consists of 13 residues. The V gene end was trimmed by 6 bases and the J gene end by 1 base; junction bases not matched to a gene: 0.

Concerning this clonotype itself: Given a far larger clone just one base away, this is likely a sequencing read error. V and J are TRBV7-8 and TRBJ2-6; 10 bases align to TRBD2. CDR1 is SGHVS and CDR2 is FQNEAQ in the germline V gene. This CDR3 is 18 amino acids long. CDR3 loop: CASSLQTSGPSVANVLTF. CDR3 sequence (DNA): TGTGCCAGCAGCTTACAGACTAGCGGGCCTTCTGTGGCCAACGTCCTGACTTTC.